One and the same sample provided the 7 T cell receptor beta chains below, sequenced in a study of blood T cell repertoires in COVID-19. Sequencing was performed with immunoSEQ multiplex PCR; in TCRdb, only in-frame clones are kept and a portion is missing. This sample has about 260,000 clones, with approximately 90% found just once. Sequenced sample: PBMCs or T cells enriched from blood (not recorded which). These receptors were collected from a woman aged 30 to 39 with acute COVID-19.

The gene calls are TRBV5-1 and TRBJ1-6; TRBD1 is a possible D gene (5 bases). With 2 bases removed from V and 5 bases from J, the gap between germline ends came to 8 bases. Per the germline V gene, CDR1 is SGHRS and CDR2 is YFSETQ. The CDR3 sequence is 14 residues long. CDR3 sequence: CASSLGVDNSPLHF. The CDR3 nucleotides read TGCGCCAGCAGCTTAGGGGTGGATAATTCACCCCTCCACTTT.

V and J are TRBV6-1 and TRBJ2-7, with D maybe TRBD2 (6 bases). V lost 2 bases and J lost 0, with 11 bases in between. CDR1 MNHNS and CDR2 SASEGT come from the germline V gene. This CDR3 is 15 amino acids long. Here the CDR3 reads CASSESVAASYEQYF. The CDR3 DNA sequence: TGTGCCAGCAGTGAATCGGTAGCGGCCTCCTACGAGCAGTACTTC.

This clone has more than one count but fewer than ten. V is TRBV5-1 and J is TRBJ2-1, with D perhaps matching TRBD1 (5 bases). The V end was cut by 3 bases, the J end by 3 bases, with 10 bases between. This CDR3 contains 14 residues. Germline loops: CDR1 SGHRS, CDR2 YFSETQ. CDR3 loop: CASSSDRIYNEQFF. CDR3 nucleotides: TGCGCCAGCAGCTCAGACAGAATCTACAATGAGCAGTTCTTC.

The count of this clone is one. The J gene is TRBJ1-5, the V gene TRBV19, with 9 bases fitting TRBD1. This CDR3 is built from 16 residues. Germline V CDR1 and CDR2: LNHDA, SQIVND (reference sequence). Trimming took 3 bases from V and 6 from J; bases not matched to a gene: 9. The CDR3: CASSIQGQGNPQPQHF. CDR3 coding DNA: TGTGCCAGTAGTATCCAGGGACAGGGAAATCCTCAGCCCCAGCATTTT.

The genes are TRBV6-1 and TRBJ2-7; TRBD2 matches at 11 bases. V shed 5 bases and J 6 bases; nucleotides not matched to a gene: 9. The CDR3 is made up of 15 amino acids. Germline assignment: CDR1 MNHNS and CDR2 SASEGT. The CDR3 loop reads CASSPVGLAGGEQYF. Written as DNA, the CDR3 is TGTGCCAGCAGTCCCGTGGGGCTAGCGGGAGGCGAGCAGTACTTC.

The chain combines TRBV30 with TRBJ2-7, with 9 bases identical to TRBD1. Losses at the gene ends were 4 bases for V and 3 bases for J; bases not matched to a gene: 10. The CDR3 is made up of 15 amino acids. Germline V CDR1 and CDR2: GTSNPN, SVGIG (reference sequence). Here the CDR3 reads CAWTLPGDRDYEQYF. CDR3 DNA sequence: TGTGCCTGGACCTTACCCGGGGACAGGGACTACGAGCAGTACTTC.

J is TRBJ2-3 and V is TRBV27; 7 bases line up with TRBD1. The CDR3 length is 14 residues. Germline V lookup: CDR1 MNHEY, CDR2 SMNVEV (reference sequence). V dropped 6 bases and J dropped 4; count of bases not matched to a gene: 7. The CDR3 protein is CASRTGSEADTQYF. The CDR3, as DNA: TGTGCCAGCAGGACAGGGTCCGAGGCAGATACGCAGTATTTT.